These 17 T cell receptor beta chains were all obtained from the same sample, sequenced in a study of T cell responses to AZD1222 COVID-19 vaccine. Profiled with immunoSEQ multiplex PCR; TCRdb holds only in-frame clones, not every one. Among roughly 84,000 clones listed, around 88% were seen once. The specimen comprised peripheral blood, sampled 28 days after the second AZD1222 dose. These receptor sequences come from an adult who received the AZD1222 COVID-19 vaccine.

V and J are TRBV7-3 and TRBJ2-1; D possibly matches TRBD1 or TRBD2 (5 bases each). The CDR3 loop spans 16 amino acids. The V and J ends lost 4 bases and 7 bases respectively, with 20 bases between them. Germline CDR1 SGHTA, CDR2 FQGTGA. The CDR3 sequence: CASSSSPGTAANEQFF. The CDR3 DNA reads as TGTGCCAGCAGCTCAAGCCCCGGGACGGCCGCAAATGAGCAGTTCTTC. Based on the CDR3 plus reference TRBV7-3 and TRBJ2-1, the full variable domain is GAGVSQTPSNKVTEKGKYVELRCDPISGHTALYWYRQSLGQGPEFLIYFQGTGAADDSGLPNDRFFAVRPEGSVSTLKIQRTERGDSAVYLCASSSSPGTAANEQFFGPGTRLTVL.

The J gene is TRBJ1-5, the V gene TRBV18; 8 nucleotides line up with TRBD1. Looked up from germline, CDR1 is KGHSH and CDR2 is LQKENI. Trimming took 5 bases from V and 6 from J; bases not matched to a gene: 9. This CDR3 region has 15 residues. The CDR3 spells CASSGGQGGGQPQHF. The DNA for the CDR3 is TGTGCCAGCTCAGGTGGACAGGGAGGAGGTCAGCCCCAGCATTTT.

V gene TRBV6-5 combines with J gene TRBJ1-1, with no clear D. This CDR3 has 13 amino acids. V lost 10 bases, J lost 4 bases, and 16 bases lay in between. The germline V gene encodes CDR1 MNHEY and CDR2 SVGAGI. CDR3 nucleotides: TGTGCCACCTCGTATACCCGGGGCACTGAAGCTTTCTTT. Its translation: CATSYTRGTEAFF.

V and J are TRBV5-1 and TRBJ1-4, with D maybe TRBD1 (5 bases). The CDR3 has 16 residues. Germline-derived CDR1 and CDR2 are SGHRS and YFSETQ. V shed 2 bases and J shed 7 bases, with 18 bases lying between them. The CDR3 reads CASSLNNRGSGEKLFF. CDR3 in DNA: TGCGCCAGCAGCTTAAACAACCGGGGGAGCGGTGAAAAACTGTTTTTT.

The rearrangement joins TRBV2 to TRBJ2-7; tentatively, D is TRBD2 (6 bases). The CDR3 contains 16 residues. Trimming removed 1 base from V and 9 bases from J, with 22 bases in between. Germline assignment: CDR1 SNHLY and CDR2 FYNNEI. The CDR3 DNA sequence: TGTGCCAGCAGTGAAGGAACACCGGGACTTGGACGTGCGCAGTACTTC. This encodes CASSEGTPGLGRAQYF.

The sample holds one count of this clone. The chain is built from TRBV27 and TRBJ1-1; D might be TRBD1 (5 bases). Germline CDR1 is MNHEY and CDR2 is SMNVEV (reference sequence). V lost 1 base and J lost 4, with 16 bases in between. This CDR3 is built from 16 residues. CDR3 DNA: TGTGCCAGCAGTTTATTAAATAAGGGTGGGGGCACTGAAGCTTTCTTT. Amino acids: CASSLLNKGGGTEAFF.

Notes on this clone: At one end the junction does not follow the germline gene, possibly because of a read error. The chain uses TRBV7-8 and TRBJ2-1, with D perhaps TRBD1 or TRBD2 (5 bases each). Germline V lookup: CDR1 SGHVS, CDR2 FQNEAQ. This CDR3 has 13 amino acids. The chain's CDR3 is CASSSGRTNGQFF. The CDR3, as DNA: TGTGCCAGCAGCTCGGGACGGACAAATGGGCAGTTCTTC.

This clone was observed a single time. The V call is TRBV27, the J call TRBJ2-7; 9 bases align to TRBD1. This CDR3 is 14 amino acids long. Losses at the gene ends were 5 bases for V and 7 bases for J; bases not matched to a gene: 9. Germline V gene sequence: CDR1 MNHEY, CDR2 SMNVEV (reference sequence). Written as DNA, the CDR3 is TGTGCCAGCAGTACGGGACAGGGCCTTCGGGAGCAGTACTTC. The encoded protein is CASSTGQGLREQYF.

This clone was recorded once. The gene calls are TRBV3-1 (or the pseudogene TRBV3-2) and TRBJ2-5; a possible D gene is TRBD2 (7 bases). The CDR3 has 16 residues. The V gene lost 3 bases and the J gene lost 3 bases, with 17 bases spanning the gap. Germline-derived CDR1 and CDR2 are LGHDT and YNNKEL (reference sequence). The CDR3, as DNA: TGTGCCAGCAGCCAGGGGGGGCGAGGGGCGAAAGAGACCCAGTACTTC. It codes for CASSQGGRGAKETQYF.

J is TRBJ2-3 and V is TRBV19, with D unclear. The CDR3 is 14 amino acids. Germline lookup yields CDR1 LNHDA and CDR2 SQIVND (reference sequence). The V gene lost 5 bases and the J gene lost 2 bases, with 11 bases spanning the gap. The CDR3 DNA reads TGTGCCAGTAGTCCCCCCACCCTCACAGATACGCAGTATTTT. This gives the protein CASSPPTLTDTQYF.

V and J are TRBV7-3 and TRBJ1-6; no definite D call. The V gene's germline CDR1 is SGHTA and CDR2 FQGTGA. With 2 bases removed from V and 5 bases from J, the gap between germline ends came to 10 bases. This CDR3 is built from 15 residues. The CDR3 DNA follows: TGTGCCAGCAGCTTACTCCCGCAGAATAATTCACCCCTCCACTTT. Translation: CASSLLPQNNSPLHF.

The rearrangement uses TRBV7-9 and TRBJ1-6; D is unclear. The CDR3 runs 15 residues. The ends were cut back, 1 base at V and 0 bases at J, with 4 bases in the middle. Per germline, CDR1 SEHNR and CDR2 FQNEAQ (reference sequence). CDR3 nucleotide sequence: TGTGCCAGCAGCTTAGGGAGCTCCTATAATTCACCCCTCCACTTT. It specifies CASSLGSSYNSPLHF.

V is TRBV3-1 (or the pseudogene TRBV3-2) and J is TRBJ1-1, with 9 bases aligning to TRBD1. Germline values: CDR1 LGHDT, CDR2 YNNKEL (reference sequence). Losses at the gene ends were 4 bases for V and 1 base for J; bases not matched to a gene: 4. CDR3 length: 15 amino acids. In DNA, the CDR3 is TGTGCCAGCAGCCCGAGGGACAGGGCGAACACTGAAGCTTTCTTT. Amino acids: CASSPRDRANTEAFF.

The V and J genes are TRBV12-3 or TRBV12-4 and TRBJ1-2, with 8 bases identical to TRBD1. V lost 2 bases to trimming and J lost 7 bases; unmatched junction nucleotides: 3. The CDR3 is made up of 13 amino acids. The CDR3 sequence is CASSLQGAAGYTF. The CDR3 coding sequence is TGTGCCAGCAGTTTACAGGGGGCGGCTGGCTACACCTTC.

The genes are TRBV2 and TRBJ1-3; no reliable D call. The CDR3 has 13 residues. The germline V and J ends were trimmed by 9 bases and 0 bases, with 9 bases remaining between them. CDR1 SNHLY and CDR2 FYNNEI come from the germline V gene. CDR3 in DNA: TGTGCCAGAAAGGACCTCTCTGGAAACACCATATATTTT. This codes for CARKDLSGNTIYF.

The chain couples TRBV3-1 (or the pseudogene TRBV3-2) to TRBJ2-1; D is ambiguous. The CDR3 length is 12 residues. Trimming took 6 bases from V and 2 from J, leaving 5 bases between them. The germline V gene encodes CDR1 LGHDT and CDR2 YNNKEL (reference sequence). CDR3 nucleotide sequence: TGTGCCAGCAGTTCCGCCTACAATGAGCAGTTCTTC. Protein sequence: CASSSAYNEQFF.

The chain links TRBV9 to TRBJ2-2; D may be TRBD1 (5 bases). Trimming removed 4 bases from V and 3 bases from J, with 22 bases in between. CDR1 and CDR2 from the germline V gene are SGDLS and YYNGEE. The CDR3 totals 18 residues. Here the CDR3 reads CASSPHLIVQGYTGELFF. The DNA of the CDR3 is TGTGCCAGCAGCCCCCACTTGATCGTGCAGGGCTACACCGGGGAGCTGTTTTTT.